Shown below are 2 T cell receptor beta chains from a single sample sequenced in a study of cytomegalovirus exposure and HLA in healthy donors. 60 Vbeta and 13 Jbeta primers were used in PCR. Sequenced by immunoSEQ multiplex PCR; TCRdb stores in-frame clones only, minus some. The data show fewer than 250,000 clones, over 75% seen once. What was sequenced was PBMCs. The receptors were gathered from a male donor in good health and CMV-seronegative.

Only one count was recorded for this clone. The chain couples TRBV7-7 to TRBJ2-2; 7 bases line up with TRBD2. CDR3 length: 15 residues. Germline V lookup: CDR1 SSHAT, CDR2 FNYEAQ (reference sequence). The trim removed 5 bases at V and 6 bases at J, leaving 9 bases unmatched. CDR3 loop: CASSARVGGAGELFF. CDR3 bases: TGTGCCAGCAGCGCCCGAGTGGGGGGGGCCGGGGAGCTGTTTTTT.

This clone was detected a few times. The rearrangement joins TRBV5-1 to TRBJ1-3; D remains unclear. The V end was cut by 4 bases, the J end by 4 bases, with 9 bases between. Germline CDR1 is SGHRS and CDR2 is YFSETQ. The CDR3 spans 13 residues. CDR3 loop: CASSTTTGNTIYF. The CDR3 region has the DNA TGCGCCAGCAGCACCACTACGGGAAACACCATATATTTT.